The present T cell receptor beta chain was sequenced within a study of shared clonotypes between healthy human individuals (dated by TCRdb to 2020 to 2021). A note on the overall study: The cohort included a few men and two women between 18 and 49 years of age. Per donor, three plates each were used for CD4 naive and CD4 memory, two for CD8 naive, and one for CD8 memory. To estimate repertoire size and how much clonotype sharing occurs between individuals, the study deeply sequenced the blood TCR repertoires of a handful of healthy adults. Different laboratories and diverse techniques were used to prepare libraries and sequence TCR repertoires, to increase sequencing depth and limit assay-specific biases. Leukapheresis yielded between about 0.85 and 10 billion PBMCs per donor. Points the paper makes about the study in general: Sampling was limited to blood, and TCR repertoires in tissue likely differ from TCR repertoires in blood. Pairwise subsampling indicated that sequencing depth was expected to affect the degree of clonotype sharing among donors. Because the study included only a small number of donors, the genetic and exposure-history diversity represented was limited. Sharing across four donors was observed for around 4.8% of naive CD4, 3% to 4% of naive CD8, 2% to 2.5% of memory CD4, and around 0.42% of memory CD8 clonotypes. Compared with non-shared clonotypes, clonotypes shared by all four sorted-subset donors had higher generation probabilities. Estimated clonotype richness was generally larger for naive than for memory subsets. Even with the large sequencing depth, rarefaction of the sorted-subset datasets indicated that sequencing was incomplete.

The CDR3 holds 14 amino acids from the cysteine to the phenylalanine. CDR3 DNA is the only sequence kept; it has 42 bases, read in frame from the first base. Relative to germline, V is 4 bases shorter and J is 6 bases shorter, with 13 bases between their ends. CDR1 and CDR2, looked up from the germline V gene, are MNHNS and SASEGT. The donors were healthy, HIV-negative adults who had no recently reported acute infections or vaccinations. Every donor was a Caucasian adult living in Nashville, Tennessee, USA. CD4+ T cells were enriched by magnetic negative selection, after which naive cells were positively selected on CD45RA and the negative fraction was taken as the memory subset. After blood collection by leukapheresis, PBMCs were isolated using Ficoll-Histopaque density gradient centrifugation and then cryopreserved in the vapor phase of liquid nitrogen. Purity and quantity of every magnetically sorted T cell population were checked by analytical flow cytometry. From each sorted fraction, genomic DNA was isolated and quantified by UV absorbance on a Nanodrop 2000c.

In regard to this clone: Its antigen is currently not known. Base qualities are missing; no much larger clone stands one base away.

Using the deep immunoSEQ assay, TCR CDR3 regions were amplified from genomic DNA by multiplex PCR. For each cell subset, the extracted genomic DNA was distributed evenly across all wells of several immunoSEQ 96-well plates, and each plate served as one replicate. For sorted subsets, 200 to 250 ng of genomic DNA, equivalent to around 30,000 T cell genomes, went into each replicate PCR. Purified libraries were quantified with a Qubit 3.0 fluorometer, sized on a Bioanalyzer 2100, and re-quantified with the KAPA Library Quantification kit. A separate single-read 150-cycle Illumina NextSeq 550 flow cell was used to sequence each immunoSEQ 96-well plate. The original pipeline was this. The immunoSEQ output contained only junctional sequences without quality scores, so filtering could not match that applied to full-length reads. To assign V/J genes and CDR3, sequences were annotated against IMGT germline references using PyIR, a Python wrapper for IgBLAST v1.9. Reads were removed for weak V/J assignments (E-value above 1e-6), missing CDR3, stop codons, out-of-frame junctions, or ambiguous translated residues. V3J clonotypes were defined as sequences sharing the same inferred V gene, J gene, and CDR3 amino acid sequence. The percentage overlap between two repertoires was calculated by dividing the number of shared unique clonotypes by the size of the smaller repertoire. Richness of each repertoire was evaluated using RTK rarefaction, the Chao1 estimator, and Recon v2.1 estimates of unobserved clonotypes. OLGA was used to compute generation probabilities for all TCRbeta clonotypes that the gDNA method yielded from a handful of donors. As stored in TCRdb, this immuneACCESS dataset retains in-frame rearrangements with V and J assigned. A fraction of the clones does not appear; measured against another copy, unresolved V genes explain less than half of the discrepancy, and the remainder lacks a known reason. D and trimming come from the DNA, and the V and J calls and clone size come from that table. The sample records over a million clones, roughly 95% of which are singletons. Roughly 1.2% of the sample is in the top ten clones.

The material sequenced was naive CD4+ T cells sorted from blood. The cell subset or site label on this specimen signifies: CD45RA+ positively selected. This chain is built from TRBV6-1 and TRBJ2-1; the D gene is possibly TRBD2, with 6 bases matching. This sequence was found in a young man in good health. The CDR3 sequence is CASSVLATSNEQFF. The DNA sequence is as follows: TGTGCCAGCAGTGTACTAGCAACAAGCAATGAGCAGTTCTTC.